Shown below are 30 T cell receptor beta chains from a single sample sequenced in a study of vaccination and CD4 T cells after COVID-19. Treatment in this sample: approximately 9-day PBMC culture with coronavirus spike peptide pools or control peptides (ViraFEST assay). Scientists ran DNA taken from cultured CD4+ T cells through the Oncomine TCR Beta short-read assay for sequencing. One entry per CDR3 protein, called by TCRdb with MiXCR from the PCR reads. This table has 20,000 to 30,000 distinct CDR3 sequences, 40% to 50% appearing once. These receptors' antigens are unknown. The sequencing sample was made of CD4+ T cells from blood, cultured in vitro. The receptor set was obtained from a human donor who had recovered from COVID-19.

The rearrangement uses TRBV6-1 and TRBJ2-2; TRBD1 agrees at 7 bases. J gave up 0 bases and V 6 bases, and 4 bases lay outside the gene matches. Germline values: CDR1 MNHNS, CDR2 SASEGT. The CDR3 consists of 15 residues. CDR3 in amino acids: CASRPGQTNTGELFF. CDR3 in DNA: TGTGCCAGCAGGCCGGGACAGACGAACACCGGGGAGCTGTTTTTT.

V gene TRBV28 combines with J gene TRBJ2-3; D assignment may be TRBD1 or TRBD2 (6 bases each). The CDR3 extends over 15 amino acids. Trimming took 5 bases from V and 2 from J, leaving 14 bases between them. Germline-derived CDR1 and CDR2 are MDHEN and SYDVKM. DNA of the CDR3: TGTGCCAGCAGTCAAGGGGGGAGGCTCACAGATACGCAGTATTTT. Amino acids: CASSQGGRLTDTQYF. Supplemented by reference TRBV28 and TRBJ2-3, the full variable domain reads DVKVTQSSRYLVKRTGEKVFLECVQDMDHENMFWYRQDPGLGLRLIYFSYDVKMKEKGDIPEGYSVSREKKERFSLILESASTNQTSMYLCASSQGGRLTDTQYFGPGTRLTVL.

The chain uses TRBV7-2 and TRBJ1-4, with D uncertain. This CDR3 spans 14 amino acids. V was trimmed by 1 base and J by 7 bases, leaving 10 bases between them. Germline CDR1 is SGHTA and CDR2 is FQGNSA. The CDR3 coding sequence is TGTGCCAGCAGCTTAGGGCAAAAGGGTGAAAAACTGTTTTTT. Its translation is CASSLGQKGEKLFF. The full variable domain, rest sourced from reference TRBV7-2 and TRBJ1-4, is GAGVSQSPSNKVTEKGKDVELRCDPISGHTALYWYRQSLGQGLEFLIYFQGNSAPDKSGLPSDRFSAERTGGSVSTLTIQRTQQEDSAVYLCASSLGQKGEKLFFGSGTQLSVL.

The chain has TRBV11-3 and TRBJ2-3; maybe TRBD2 (6 bases). Trimming shortened V by 3 bases and J by 2 bases, and 9 bases separated the two germline ends. Germline V lookup: CDR1 SGHNT, CDR2 YENEEA. CDR3 length: 14 amino acids. The CDR3 bases are TGTGCCAGCAGCTTTGGACTACTCACAGATACGCAGTATTTT. Its translation is CASSFGLLTDTQYF.

The genes are TRBV19 and TRBJ2-2, with D uncertain. The V gene lost 2 bases and the J gene lost 0 bases, with 10 bases spanning the gap. The germline gives CDR1 LNHDA, CDR2 SQIVND (reference sequence). CDR3 size: 16 residues. The CDR3 DNA follows: TGTGCCAGTAGTATAAACGACTTTTCGAACACCGGGGAGCTGTTTTTT. Residues: CASSINDFSNTGELFF.

The chain is built from TRBV6-2 or TRBV6-3 and TRBJ2-7; D is perhaps TRBD2 (6 bases). The CDR3 is made up of 13 amino acids. Germline V gene sequence: CDR1 MNHEY, CDR2 SVGEGT. Trimming took 7 bases from V and 8 from J, leaving 18 bases between them. The DNA of the CDR3 is TGTGCCAGCACCCCCGAGGGTAGCGGAAAGCAGTACTTC. Its translation: CASTPEGSGKQYF.

The chain recombines TRBV28 with TRBJ2-7; TRBD2 agrees at 8 bases. After removal of 6 bases from V and 6 bases from J, the junction contained 28 bases not matched to a gene. CDR1 and CDR2 (germline): MDHEN, SYDVKM. The CDR3 has 20 residues. DNA for the CDR3: TGTGCCAGCAGCTCCCCTCGGGGGGGCCTACTTGGATCGGGTCGCGGCGAGCAGTACTTC. As protein: CASSSPRGGLLGSGRGEQYF.

By its share, this clonotype is medium-sized. The genes are TRBV24-1 and TRBJ1-1; 8 positions match TRBD1. The length of the CDR3 is 14 residues. Losses at the gene ends were 10 bases for V and 0 bases for J; bases not matched to a gene: 6. Germline CDR1 reads KGHDR; CDR2 reads SFDVKD. Here the CDR3 DNA reads TGTGCCACTAGGGCAGGGGGCGTGAACACTGAAGCTTTCTTT. Its protein product is CATRAGGVNTEAFF.

This clonotype was seen only a few times. The rearrangement joins TRBV20-1 to TRBJ1-1, with D uncertain. Germline loops: CDR1 DFQATT, CDR2 SNEGSKA (reference sequence). The CDR3 sequence is 11 residues long. Between the trimmed V and J ends, which lost 7 bases and 5 bases, there was a span of 11 bases. CDR3 loop: CSDQRETEAFF. In DNA form, the CDR3 reads TGCAGTGATCAAAGGGAGACTGAAGCTTTCTTT.

This chain joins TRBV7-8 and TRBJ1-4, with D unclear. This CDR3 is built from 14 residues. CDR1 and CDR2 (germline): SGHVS, FQNEAQ. V lost 5 bases, J lost 2 bases, and 9 bases lay in between. CDR3 sequence: CASSKSRTNEKLFF. The CDR3 bases are TGTGCCAGCAGCAAAAGCAGGACTAATGAAAAACTGTTTTTT.

The chain employs TRBV5-6 and TRBJ2-4; D is possibly TRBD1 (6 bases). V gave up 4 bases and J gave up 5 bases, with 16 bases separating them. Germline V lookup: CDR1 SGHDT, CDR2 YYEEEE. This CDR3 spans 15 amino acids. In DNA form, the CDR3 reads TGTGCCAGCAGCGACGGGACACTAAATCAAAACATTCAGTACTTC. Amino acid sequence: CASSDGTLNQNIQYF.

A few counts support this clonotype. The genes are TRBV11-1 and TRBJ1-2; D possibly corresponds to TRBD1 (6 bases). Germline V gene sequence: CDR1 SGHAT, CDR2 FQDESV (reference sequence). The V end lost 4 bases, the J end lost 4 bases, and 16 bases lay between the germline ends. The CDR3 spans 15 residues. This chain's CDR3 is CASSSTGLQGYGYTF. As DNA, the CDR3 is TGTGCCAGCAGCTCTACGGGGTTACAGGGCTATGGCTACACCTTC.

This clonotype appeared a few times. V gene TRBV2 combines with J gene TRBJ2-3; weak D call: TRBD1 (5 bases). Per germline, CDR1 SNHLY and CDR2 FYNNEI. The CDR3 is made up of 15 amino acids. Trimming took 6 bases from V and 3 from J, leaving 16 bases between them. In DNA, the CDR3 is TGTGCCAGCAGCCAGCAGGGAATGGGGACAGATACGCAGTATTTT. It yields the protein CASSQQGMGTDTQYF. Full variable domain (rest looked up from reference TRBV2 and TRBJ2-3): EPEVTQTPSHQVTQMGQEVILRCVPISNHLYFYWYRQILGQKVEFLVSFYNNEISEKSEIFDDQFSVERPDGSNFTLKIRSTKLEDSAMYFCASSQQGMGTDTQYFGPGTRLTVL.

The chain couples TRBV6-2 or TRBV6-3 to TRBJ2-5, with D tentatively TRBD1 or TRBD2 (7 bases each). V gave up 7 bases and J gave up 1 base, with 22 bases separating them. The CDR3 runs 17 residues. Germline values: CDR1 MNHEY, CDR2 SVGEGT. CDR3: CASTKGRGLSSQETQYF. CDR3 coding DNA: TGTGCCAGCACCAAAGGGAGGGGGCTGAGTTCCCAAGAGACCCAGTACTTC.

V usage is TRBV10-1 and J usage is TRBJ2-7; D possibly corresponds to TRBD1 (5 bases). The CDR3 runs to 13 residues. The germline V and J ends were trimmed by 7 bases and 0 bases, with 10 bases remaining between them. The V gene's germline CDR1 is WNHNN and CDR2 SYGVQD (reference sequence). CDR3 in amino acids: CASKIQGSYEQYF. DNA for the CDR3: TGCGCCAGCAAAATTCAGGGCTCCTACGAGCAGTACTTC.

The J gene is TRBJ2-7, the V gene TRBV7-9; TRBD2 agrees at 8 bases. Looked up from germline, CDR1 is SEHNR and CDR2 is FQNEAQ (reference sequence). The CDR3 sequence is 12 residues long. The ends lost 5 bases at V and 7 bases at J; junction bases unmatched: 4. CDR3 nucleotides: TGTGCCAGCAGCATAGAGCGGGGGGAGCAGTACTTC. Translated: CASSIERGEQYF.

This sequence joins TRBV4-3 and TRBJ2-3, with a tentative D call TRBD2 (5 bases). Trimming took off 2 bases at V and 1 base at J, with 16 bases between the two ends. The germline V gene encodes CDR1 LGHNA and CDR2 YSLEER. This CDR3 has 17 residues. CDR3 sequence reads: CASSQSLGRAGTDTQYF. CDR3 nucleotides: TGCGCCAGCAGCCAATCGCTAGGGAGAGCTGGCACAGATACGCAGTATTTT.

The rearrangement joins TRBV29-1 to TRBJ1-1, with 10 bases identical to TRBD1. CDR1 is SQVTM and CDR2 is ANQGSEA in the germline V gene. Trimming took 8 bases from V and 0 from J; bases not matched to a gene: 12. CDR3 length equals 16 residues. The CDR3 spells CSLVPGTGEMNTEAFF. CDR3 DNA sequence: TGCAGCCTCGTGCCTGGGACAGGGGAGATGAACACTGAAGCTTTCTTT.

This chain links TRBV6-5 with TRBJ2-5; D call uncertain. Trimming removed 0 bases from V and 4 bases from J, with 3 bases in between. The germline V gene has CDR1 MNHEY and CDR2 SVGAGI. CDR3 length: 12 residues. CDR3: CASSYSGETQYF. The DNA of the CDR3 is TGTGCCAGCAGTTACTCGGGAGAGACCCAGTACTTC.

There are a few counts of this clonotype. The rearrangement joins TRBV5-1 to TRBJ2-7; D might be TRBD2 (6 bases). Germline V gene data show CDR1 as SGHRS and CDR2 as YFSETQ. This CDR3 has 14 amino acids. V was pared by 6 bases and J by 5 bases, with 18 bases between. CDR3 sequence (DNA): TGCGCCAGCAAAGCGGGCCAGCCGTTGGACGAGCAGTACTTC. It translates to CASKAGQPLDEQYF.

The chain links TRBV10-2 to TRBJ1-2, with D possibly being TRBD1 (6 bases). With 2 bases removed from V and 7 bases from J, the gap between germline ends came to 8 bases. Germline-derived CDR1 and CDR2 are WSHSY and SAAADI. The CDR3 runs 12 residues. The DNA for the CDR3 is TGCGCCAGCAGTGAGAGGGGGTTTGGCTACACCTTC. This codes for CASSERGFGYTF.

The V gene is TRBV27, the J gene TRBJ2-5; D may be TRBD1 (5 bases). This CDR3 is 14 amino acids long. From germline, CDR1 is MNHEY and CDR2 SMNVEV (reference sequence). Trimming pared 7 bases from V and 0 bases from J, leaving 12 bases between. This CDR3 is CASKVSGNQETQYF. In nucleotides, the CDR3 is TGTGCCAGCAAGGTTTCAGGGAACCAAGAGACCCAGTACTTC.

The rearrangement links TRBV6-5 to TRBJ2-7; TRBD2 aligns across 8 bases. The junction had 4 bases not matched to a gene; V was cut back by 4 bases and J by 2 bases. Germline CDR1 MNHEY, CDR2 SVGAGI. This CDR3 has 14 residues. The CDR3 loop is CASSFTSGPYEQYF. For the CDR3, the DNA is TGTGCCAGCAGTTTCACTAGCGGCCCCTACGAGCAGTACTTC.

The genes are TRBV19 and TRBJ1-2, with D perhaps TRBD1 (6 bases). V was shortened by 6 bases and J by 12 bases, with 17 bases between the two germline ends. This CDR3 is built from 12 residues. Germline-derived CDR1 and CDR2 are LNHDA and SQIVND (reference sequence). CDR3 residues: CASRQETGPHTF. The CDR3 DNA sequence: TGTGCCAGTAGACAAGAGACAGGACCCCACACCTTC.

This chain's CDR3 is CASSSGTTNMGTEAFF. The CDR3 DNA is TGTGCCAGCAGCTCCGGGACAACTAACATGGGCACTGAAGCTTTCTTT. This sequence joins TRBV7-9 and TRBJ1-1; maybe TRBD1 (6 bases). The CDR3 has 16 residues. Trimming cost V 4 bases and J 4 bases, with 19 bases left between them. Germline V lookup: CDR1 SEHNR, CDR2 FQNEAQ (reference sequence). The variable domain in full, completed from reference TRBV7-9 and TRBJ1-1, reads DTGVSQNPRHKITKRGQNVTFRCDPISEHNRLYWYRQTLGQGPEFLTYFQNEAQLEKSRLLSDRFSAERPKGSFSTLEIQRTEQGDSAMYLCASSSGTTNMGTEAFFGQGTRLTVV.

The rearrangement joins TRBV7-9 to TRBJ2-1, with TRBD1 identical over 8 bases. The J segment lost 0 bases and the V segment lost 1 base, leaving 2 bases of the junction unmatched. The CDR3 runs to 16 residues. Germline V gene lookup returns CDR1 SEHNR and CDR2 FQNEAQ (reference sequence). The CDR3 nucleotides read TGTGCCAGCAGCTTAGTTGACAGGGGCTCCTACAATGAGCAGTTCTTC. Translating it yields CASSLVDRGSYNEQFF.

This sequence joins TRBV6-1 and TRBJ1-6; D is undetermined. This CDR3 is built from 13 residues. Germline V gene data show CDR1 as MNHNS and CDR2 as SASEGT. V was clipped by 4 bases and J by 5 bases, with 6 bases between them. The CDR3 sequence: CASSVGNNSPLHF. DNA of the CDR3: TGTGCCAGCAGTGTTGGGAATAATTCACCCCTCCACTTT.

Here the CDR3 DNA reads TGTGCCACCAGTGTCTCAGTTAACTATGGCTACACCTTC. The encoded protein is CATSVSVNYGYTF. This chain joins TRBV24-1 and TRBJ1-2; D uncertain. The V gene lost 5 bases and the J gene lost 1 base, with 7 bases spanning the gap. This CDR3 comprises 13 residues. CDR1 KGHDR and CDR2 SFDVKD come from the germline V gene.

The chain employs TRBV5-1 and TRBJ2-3; 8 bases align to TRBD2. Germline values: CDR1 SGHRS, CDR2 YFSETQ. With 4 bases clipped from V and 1 base from J, the junction kept 8 bases outside the gene matches. The CDR3 is made up of 16 amino acids. The CDR3 DNA is TGCGCCAGCAGCCGAACTAGCGGCGTTCGCACAGATACGCAGTATTTT. It translates to CASSRTSGVRTDTQYF.

The J gene is TRBJ1-2, the V gene TRBV14, with TRBD1 matching 9 bases. Germline CDR1 is SGHDN and CDR2 is FVKESK. CDR3 length equals 12 residues. V trimming: 6 bases; J trimming: 7 bases; junction bases outside the gene matches: 3. The CDR3 is CASRRTGAGYTF. As DNA, the CDR3 is TGTGCCAGCAGGCGGACAGGGGCTGGCTACACCTTC.